Listed here are 3 T cell receptor beta chains from one sample, sequenced in a study of CD8 T cells in Susac syndrome. Reverse transcription used about 0.45 to 1 ug RNA and random hexamers. Via MiXCR, TCRdb re-called the immunoSEQ multiplex PCR reads, giving one row per CDR3 protein. The table lists roughly 120,000 distinct CDR3 sequences, roughly 94% of them singletons. The sequenced sample was CD4+ T cells from PBMCs. These TCRs come from a human donor with multiple sclerosis.

This clonotype was counted once. J is TRBJ1-2 and V is TRBV5-1; TRBD1 might be the D (6 bases). The germline CDR1 and CDR2 sequences are SGHRS and YFSETQ. The CDR3 is 14 amino acids. V lost 5 bases and J lost 0, with 11 bases in between. The chain's CDR3 is CASRYQGSNYGYTF. CDR3 in DNA: TGCGCCAGCAGATATCAGGGGTCTAACTATGGCTACACCTTC. Combining the CDR3 with reference TRBV5-1 and TRBJ1-2 gives the whole variable domain KAGVTQTPRYLIKTRGQQVTLSCSPISGHRSVSWYQQTPGQGLQFLFEYFSETQRNKGNFPGRFSGRQFSNSRSEMNVSTLELGDSALYLCASRYQGSNYGYTFGSGTRLTVV.

The chain carries TRBV12-3 or TRBV12-4 and TRBJ1-2; maybe TRBD1 (6 bases). V was cut by 5 bases and J by 6 bases, with 19 bases left in between. This CDR3 region has 15 residues. CDR3 in amino acids: CASSPQERGADGYTF. The CDR3 DNA is TGTGCCAGCAGTCCCCAAGAAAGGGGGGCAGATGGCTACACCTTC.

This chain connects TRBV5-4 to TRBJ2-6, with no clear D. CDR3 size: 14 residues. In germline, CDR1 is SGHNT, CDR2 YYREEE (reference sequence). V was cut by 5 bases and J by 0 bases, with 6 bases left in between. The CDR3 loop is CASRISSGANVLTF. As DNA, the CDR3 is TGTGCCAGCAGAATCAGCTCTGGGGCCAACGTCCTGACTTTC.